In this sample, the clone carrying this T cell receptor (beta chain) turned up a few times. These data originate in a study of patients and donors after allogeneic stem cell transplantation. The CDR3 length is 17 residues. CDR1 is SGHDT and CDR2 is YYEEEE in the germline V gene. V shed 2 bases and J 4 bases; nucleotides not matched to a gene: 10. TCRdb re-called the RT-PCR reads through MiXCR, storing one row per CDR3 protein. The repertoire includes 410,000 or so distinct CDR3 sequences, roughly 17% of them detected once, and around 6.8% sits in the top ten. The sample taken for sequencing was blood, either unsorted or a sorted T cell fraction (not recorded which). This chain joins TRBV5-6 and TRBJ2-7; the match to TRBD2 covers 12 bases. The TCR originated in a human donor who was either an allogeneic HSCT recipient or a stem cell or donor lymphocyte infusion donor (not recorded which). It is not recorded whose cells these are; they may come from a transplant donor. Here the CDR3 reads CASSFLQGTSGSYEQYF. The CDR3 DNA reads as TGTGCCAGCAGCTTCCTTCAAGGGACTAGCGGGTCTTACGAGCAGTACTTC.